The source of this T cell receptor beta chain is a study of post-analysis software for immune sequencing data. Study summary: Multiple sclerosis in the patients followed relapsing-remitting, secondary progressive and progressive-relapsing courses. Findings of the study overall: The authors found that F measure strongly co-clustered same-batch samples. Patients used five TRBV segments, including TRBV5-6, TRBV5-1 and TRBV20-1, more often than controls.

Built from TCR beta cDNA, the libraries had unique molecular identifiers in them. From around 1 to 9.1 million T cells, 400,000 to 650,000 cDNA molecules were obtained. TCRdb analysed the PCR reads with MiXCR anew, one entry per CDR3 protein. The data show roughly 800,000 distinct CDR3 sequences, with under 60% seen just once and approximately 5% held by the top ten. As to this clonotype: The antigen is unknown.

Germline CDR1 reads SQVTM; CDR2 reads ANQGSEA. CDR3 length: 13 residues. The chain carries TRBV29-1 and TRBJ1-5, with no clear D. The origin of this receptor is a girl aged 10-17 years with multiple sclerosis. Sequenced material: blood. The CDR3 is CSYSDAASQPQHF. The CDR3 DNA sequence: TGCAGTTACAGTGACGCGGCAAGTCAGCCCCAGCATTTT.